This T cell receptor (beta chain) emerged from a study of T-cell memory formation after mild COVID-19. Study-wide background: The study found TCR clusters largely donor specific. The study's findings and limits: Clonal second-wave expansions that peaked on day 37 had unconfirmed SARS-CoV-2 specificity. Clones that contracted from day 15 to 85 were balanced CD4/CD8, while later expanders leaned CD4+. CD4+ contracting clones were mainly CM and EM; CD8+ ones, EMRA.

The germline V gene has CDR1 SEHNR and CDR2 FQNEAQ (reference sequence). V shed 2 bases and J 1 base; nucleotides not matched to a gene: 4. The CDR3 consists of 16 residues. TCRdb re-derived calls from the 5' RACE reads in MiXCR, one entry per CDR3 protein. The sample includes roughly 200,000 distinct CDR3 sequences, over 20% seen only once; the top ten take more than 20%. As concerns this clonotype: What it binds is unknown.

This clonotype was obtained from an adult woman who had mild COVID-19 (a few samples of this study predate the infection). Cell type and time point are not known. V gene TRBV7-9 combines with J gene TRBJ2-3, with TRBD1 identical over 9 bases. The specimen sequenced was PBMCs or a T cell subset sorted from them (not recorded which). The CDR3: CASSLPRDRGTDTQYF. For the CDR3, the DNA is TGTGCCAGCAGCTTACCTCGGGACAGGGGCACAGATACGCAGTATTTT.